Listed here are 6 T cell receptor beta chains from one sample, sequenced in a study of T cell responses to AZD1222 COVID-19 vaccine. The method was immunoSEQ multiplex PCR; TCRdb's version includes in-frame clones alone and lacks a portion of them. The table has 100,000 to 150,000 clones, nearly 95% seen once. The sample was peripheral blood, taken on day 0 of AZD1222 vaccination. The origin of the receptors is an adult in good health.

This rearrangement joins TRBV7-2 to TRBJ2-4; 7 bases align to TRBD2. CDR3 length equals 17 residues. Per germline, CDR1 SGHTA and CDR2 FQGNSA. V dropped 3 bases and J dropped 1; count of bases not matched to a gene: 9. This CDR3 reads CASSLFLAGEAKNIQYF. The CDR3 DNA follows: TGTGCCAGCAGCTTGTTTCTTGCGGGAGAGGCCAAAAACATTCAGTACTTC.

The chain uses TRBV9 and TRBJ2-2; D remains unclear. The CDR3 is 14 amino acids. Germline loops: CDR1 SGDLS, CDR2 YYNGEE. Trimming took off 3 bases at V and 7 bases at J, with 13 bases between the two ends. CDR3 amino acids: CASSADSFVGELFF. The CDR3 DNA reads TGTGCCAGCAGCGCCGACTCGTTTGTCGGGGAGCTGTTTTTT.

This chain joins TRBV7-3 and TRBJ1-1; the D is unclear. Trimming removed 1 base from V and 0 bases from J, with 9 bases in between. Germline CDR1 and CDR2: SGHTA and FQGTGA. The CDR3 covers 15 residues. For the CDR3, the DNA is TGTGCCAGCAGCTTAAATTCGGTAATGAACACTGAAGCTTTCTTT. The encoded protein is CASSLNSVMNTEAFF.

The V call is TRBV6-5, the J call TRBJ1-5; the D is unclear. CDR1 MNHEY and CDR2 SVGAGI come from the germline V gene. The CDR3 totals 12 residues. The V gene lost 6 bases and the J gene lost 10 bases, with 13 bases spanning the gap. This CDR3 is CASSNGLRPQHF. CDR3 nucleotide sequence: TGTGCCAGCAGCAACGGCCTGCGACCCCAGCATTTT.

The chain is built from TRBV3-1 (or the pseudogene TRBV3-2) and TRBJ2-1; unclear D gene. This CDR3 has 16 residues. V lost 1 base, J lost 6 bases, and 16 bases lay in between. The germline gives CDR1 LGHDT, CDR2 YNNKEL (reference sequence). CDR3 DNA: TGTGCCAGCAGCCAAGTAACTCCGTCAAATATCAATGAGCAGTTCTTC. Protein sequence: CASSQVTPSNINEQFF.

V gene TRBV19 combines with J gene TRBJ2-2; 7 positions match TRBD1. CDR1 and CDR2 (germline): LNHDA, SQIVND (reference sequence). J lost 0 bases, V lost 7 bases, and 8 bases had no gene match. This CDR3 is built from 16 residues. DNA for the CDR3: TGTGCCAGTACAACAGGGGTGGAGGCGAACACCGGGGAGCTGTTTTTT. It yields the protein CASTTGVEANTGELFF.